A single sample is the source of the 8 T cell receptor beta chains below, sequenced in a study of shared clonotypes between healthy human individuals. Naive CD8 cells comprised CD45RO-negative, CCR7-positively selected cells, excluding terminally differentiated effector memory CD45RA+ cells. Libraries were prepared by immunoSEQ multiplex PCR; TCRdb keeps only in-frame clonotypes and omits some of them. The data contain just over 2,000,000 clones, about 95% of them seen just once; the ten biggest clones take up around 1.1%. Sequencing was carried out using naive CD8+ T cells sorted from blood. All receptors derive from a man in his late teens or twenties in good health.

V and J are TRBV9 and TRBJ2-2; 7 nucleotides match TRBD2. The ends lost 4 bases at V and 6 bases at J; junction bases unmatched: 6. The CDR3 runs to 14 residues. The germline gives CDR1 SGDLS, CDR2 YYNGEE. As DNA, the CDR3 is TGTGCCAGCAGCCCACCTAGCGGCTCCGGGGAGCTGTTTTTT. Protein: CASSPPSGSGELFF.

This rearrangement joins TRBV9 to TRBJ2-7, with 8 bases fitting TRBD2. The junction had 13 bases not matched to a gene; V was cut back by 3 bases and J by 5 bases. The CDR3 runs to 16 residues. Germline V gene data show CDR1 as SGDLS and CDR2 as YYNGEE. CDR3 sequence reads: CASSAYDRGGNDEQYF. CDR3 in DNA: TGTGCCAGCAGCGCCTACGACCGGGGGGGCAACGACGAGCAGTACTTC.

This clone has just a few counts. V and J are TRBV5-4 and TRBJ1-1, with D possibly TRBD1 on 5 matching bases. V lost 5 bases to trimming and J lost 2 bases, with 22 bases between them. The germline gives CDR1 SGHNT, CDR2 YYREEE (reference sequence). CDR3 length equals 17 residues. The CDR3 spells CASRQAGTRLLNTEAFF. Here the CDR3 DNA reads TGTGCCAGCAGACAAGCCGGGACTAGACTTCTTAACACTGAAGCTTTCTTT.

The CDR3 sequence: CASSRGDRGSYEQYF. The CDR3 DNA reads as TGCGCCAGCAGCCGCGGGGACAGGGGCTCCTACGAGCAGTACTTC. The gene calls are TRBV4-1 and TRBJ2-7; 10 nucleotides line up with TRBD1. Germline CDR1 is MGHRA and CDR2 is YSYEKL. Trimming took 4 bases from V and 0 from J; bases not matched to a gene: 3. The CDR3 extends over 15 amino acids.

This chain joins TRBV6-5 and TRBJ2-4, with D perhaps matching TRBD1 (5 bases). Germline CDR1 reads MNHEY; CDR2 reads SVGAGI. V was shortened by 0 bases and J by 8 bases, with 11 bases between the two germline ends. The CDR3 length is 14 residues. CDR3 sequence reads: CASSYSVQGYIQYF. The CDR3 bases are TGTGCCAGCAGTTACTCGGTGCAGGGATACATTCAGTACTTC.

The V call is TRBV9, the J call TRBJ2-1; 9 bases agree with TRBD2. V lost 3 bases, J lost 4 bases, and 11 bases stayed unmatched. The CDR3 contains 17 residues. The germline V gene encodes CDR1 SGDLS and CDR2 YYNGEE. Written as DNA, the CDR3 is TGTGCCAGCAGCGAGTCGGGTAGCGGGAGTCCATACAATGAGCAGTTCTTC. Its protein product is CASSESGSGSPYNEQFF.

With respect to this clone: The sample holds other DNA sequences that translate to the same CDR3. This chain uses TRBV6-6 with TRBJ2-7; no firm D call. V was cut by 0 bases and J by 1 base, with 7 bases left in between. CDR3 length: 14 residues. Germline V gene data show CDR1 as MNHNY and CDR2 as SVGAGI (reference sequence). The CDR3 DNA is TGTGCCAGCAGTTACTCACCTTCTTCCTACGAGCAGTACTTC. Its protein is CASSYSPSSYEQYF.

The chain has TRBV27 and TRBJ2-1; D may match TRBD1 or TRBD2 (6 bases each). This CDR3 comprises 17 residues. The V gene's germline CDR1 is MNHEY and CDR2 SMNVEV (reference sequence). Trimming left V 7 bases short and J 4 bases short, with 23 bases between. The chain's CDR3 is CASTFIVSGAAYNEQFF. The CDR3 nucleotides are TGTGCCAGCACCTTTATCGTCTCGGGGGCGGCATACAATGAGCAGTTCTTC.